A selection of T cell receptor beta chains follows, all from one sample in a study of shared clonotypes between healthy human individuals. Repertoires were generated with immunoSEQ multiplex PCR, while TCRdb's copy carries only in-frame clones and drops some. The sample records more than 550,000 clones, roughly 94% being singletons. Sequencing was carried out using naive CD8+ T cells sorted from blood. These TCRs come from a man aged 30-40 years in good health. The CDR3 runs from the conserved cysteine through the conserved F or W. A D gene is named only where the DNA matches it firmly. Clone size is shown for a subset of rows, as once, few, many or a class of expanded clone.

clone size	V gene	D gene	J gene	CDR3 protein	CDR3 DNA
.	TRBV7-8	TRBD2	TRBJ2-7	CASSLGGLELHYEQYF	TGTGCCAGCAGCTTGGGTGGACTAGAGCTACACTACGAGCAGTACTTC
.	TRBV27	.	TRBJ2-7	CASSSGSNYEQYF	TGTGCCAGCAGTTCGGGATCCAACTACGAGCAGTACTTC
.	TRBV29-1	TRBD1	TRBJ2-5	CSVTGRETQYF	TGCAGCGTGACAGGGCGGGAGACCCAGTACTTC
.	TRBV7-9	TRBD1	TRBJ2-5	CASSRSTGIETQYF	TGTGCCAGCAGCCGGTCGACAGGGATAGAGACCCAGTACTTC
.	TRBV7-9	.	TRBJ2-7	CASSLDMLGGHRGIYEQYF	TGTGCCAGCAGCTTAGACATGCTAGGCGGCCATCGAGGGATCTACGAGCAGTACTTC
once	TRBV5-4	.	TRBJ2-1	CASSLEFGRQNNEQFF	TGTGCCAGCAGCTTGGAGTTTGGCCGGCAGAACAATGAGCAGTTCTTC
.	TRBV5-6	.	TRBJ2-3	CASSLGQTFSTDTQYF	TGTGCCAGCAGCTTGGGCCAGACCTTTAGCACAGATACGCAGTATTTT
.	TRBV6-6	.	TRBJ1-2	CASRLYETEDYGYTF	TGTGCCAGCAGGTTGTACGAAACAGAAGACTATGGCTACACCTTC
.	TRBV15	.	TRBJ2-5	CATSRVLVETQYF	TGTGCCACCAGCAGAGTCCTCGTAGAGACCCAGTACTTC
.	TRBV29-1	.	TRBJ2-7	CSVIRGDYEQYF	TGCAGCGTAATAAGGGGGGACTACGAGCAGTACTTC
.	TRBV28	.	TRBJ2-3	CASSLRTVGRTDTQYF	TGTGCCAGCAGTCTGAGGACTGTCGGTCGCACAGATACGCAGTATTTT
.	TRBV11-2	.	TRBJ2-7	CASSLPRLGSPYEQYF	TGTGCCAGCAGCTTACCCCGCCTGGGGTCCCCCTACGAGCAGTACTTC
.	TRBV4-1	.	TRBJ2-7	CASSRGLHYEQYF	TGCGCCAGCAGCCGAGGACTCCACTACGAGCAGTACTTC
.	TRBV28	TRBD2	TRBJ2-1	CASSLIGGSGYNEQFF	TGTGCCAGCAGCTTAATCGGCGGGAGTGGCTACAATGAGCAGTTCTTC
once	TRBV5-5	.	TRBJ1-5	CASSSRQGNQPQHF	TGTGCCAGCAGCTCACGACAGGGCAATCAGCCCCAGCATTTT
.	TRBV11-3	TRBD1	TRBJ2-2	CASSPGTEMNTGELFF	TGTGCCAGCAGCCCCGGGACAGAAATGAACACCGGGGAGCTGTTTTTT
.	TRBV5-6	.	TRBJ2-7	CASSFGQMTYEQYF	TGTGCCAGCAGCTTTGGACAGATGACCTACGAGCAGTACTTC
.	TRBV10-3	.	TRBJ1-2	CAISDSKANYGYTF	TGTGCCATCAGTGACAGTAAAGCTAACTATGGCTACACCTTC
.	TRBV29-1	.	TRBJ2-3	CSVDGALRRLTSTDTQYF	TGCAGCGTTGACGGGGCCCTTAGGCGGTTGACTAGCACAGATACGCAGTATTTT
.	TRBV28	TRBD2	TRBJ2-2	CASSFNPSGGPYTGELFF	TGTGCCAGCAGTTTCAACCCTAGCGGGGGGCCCTACACCGGGGAGCTGTTTTTT
.	TRBV11-2	TRBD1	TRBJ2-1	CASSSGQGGNEQFF	TGTGCCAGCAGCTCGGGACAGGGTGGCAATGAGCAGTTCTTC
.	TRBV6-6	TRBD1	TRBJ2-4	CASSGQGGAKNIQYF	TGTGCCAGCAGTGGACAGGGGGGAGCCAAAAACATTCAGTACTTC
.	TRBV27	TRBD2	TRBJ2-1	CASSSSGVYNEQFF	TGTGCCAGCAGTTCTAGCGGGGTTTACAATGAGCAGTTCTTC
.	TRBV6-5	.	TRBJ1-2	CASSSEGMGNGYTF	TGTGCCAGCAGTTCGGAGGGGATGGGGAATGGCTACACCTTC